This passage covers 9 T cell receptor beta chains from one sample sequenced in a study of HIV-infected patients and healthy controls. All unsorted peripheral T cells were captured because whole blood was used without fractionation. cDNA was made from roughly 500 ng RNA using alpha and beta constant primers. Alpha and beta chain libraries were made separately by chain-specific third strand synthesis with multiplexing indices. TCRdb ran MiXCR on the 5' RACE reads and lists one entry per CDR3 protein. The table lists about 10,000 distinct CDR3 sequences, about 9.4% of them singletons, with 17% in the top ten. The sample was blood, taken before antiretroviral therapy. All receptors come from an adult with HIV infection.

This clonotype has at least ten counts. V is TRBV5-1 and J is TRBJ1-1, with D hard to call. CDR1 and CDR2 from the germline V gene are SGHRS and YFSETQ. V lost 1 base and J lost 0, with 10 bases in between. The CDR3 runs to 15 residues. Written as DNA, the CDR3 is TGCGCCAGCAGCTTGCTCACGGGCATGAACACTGAAGCTTTCTTT. Protein sequence: CASSLLTGMNTEAFF.

This clonotype has ten or more counts. This chain connects TRBV20-1 to TRBJ1-2; no reliable D call. The CDR3 is 15 residues long. The V gene lost 5 bases and the J gene lost 5 bases, with 21 bases spanning the gap. The germline gives CDR1 DFQATT, CDR2 SNEGSKA (reference sequence). The CDR3 bases are TGCAGTGCTGACCCCGGGTCTCCGAACTTGTATGGCTACACCTTC. Amino acid sequence: CSADPGSPNLYGYTF.

This clonotype was observed a few times. This chain uses TRBV5-1 with TRBJ1-1; a possible D gene is TRBD1 (5 bases). V was trimmed by 3 bases and J by 1 base, leaving 10 bases between them. Germline V gene sequence: CDR1 SGHRS, CDR2 YFSETQ. The CDR3 runs 14 residues. The CDR3 spells CASSSNTGNTEAFF. The DNA of the CDR3 is TGCGCCAGCAGCTCCAACACAGGGAACACTGAAGCTTTCTTT.

In its sample, this clonotype was seen many times. The chain recombines TRBV29-1 with TRBJ1-2; no firm D call. Per germline, CDR1 SQVTM and CDR2 ANQGSEA. The V and J ends lost 6 bases and 6 bases respectively, with 17 bases between them. CDR3 length: 13 amino acids. The CDR3 sequence: CSVESSSMHGYTF. The CDR3 nucleotides are TGCAGCGTCGAATCTAGCTCTATGCATGGCTACACCTTC.

This clonotype was recorded at least ten times. The V gene is TRBV29-1, the J gene TRBJ1-4; no clear D. V lost 0 bases and J 9 bases, leaving 11 bases between the germline ends. The germline CDR1 and CDR2 sequences are SQVTM and ANQGSEA. CDR3 length: 13 residues. CDR3 residues: CSVEELTAKKLFF. In DNA, the CDR3 is TGCAGCGTTGAAGAACTTACCGCGAAAAAACTGTTTTTT.

This clonotype was detected ten times or more. The gene calls are TRBV4-2 and TRBJ1-1; weak D call: TRBD1 (6 bases). Between the trimmed V and J ends, which lost 3 bases and 7 bases, there was a span of 12 bases. This CDR3 spans 13 amino acids. Germline loops: CDR1 LGHNA, CDR2 YNFKEQ. CDR3 bases: TGTGCCAGCAGCCAGGGACAAGCAGATGAAGCTTTCTTT. This gives the protein CASSQGQADEAFF.

In its sample, this clonotype is medium-sized. CDR3 sequence: CSARDSGQQFF. CDR3 nucleotides: TGCAGTGCTAGAGATTCCGGACAGCAGTTCTTC. The chain uses TRBV20-1 and TRBJ2-1, with no clear D. The CDR3 contains 11 residues. The ends were cut back, 0 bases at V and 11 bases at J, with 8 bases in the middle. Per the germline V gene, CDR1 is DFQATT and CDR2 is SNEGSKA (reference sequence).

This clonotype was picked up a small number of times. The genes are TRBV12-3 or TRBV12-4 and TRBJ1-1; weak D call: TRBD1 (6 bases). The CDR3 runs 15 residues. The V end was cut by 4 bases, the J end by 1 base, with 13 bases between. The CDR3 coding sequence is TGTGCCAGCAGTTCGGCCCAGGGGAGGAACACTGAAGCTTTCTTT. This codes for CASSSAQGRNTEAFF.

This clonotype is classed as medium-sized. V gene TRBV2 combines with J gene TRBJ2-5, with unresolved D. The V end lost 0 bases, the J end lost 4 bases, and 0 bases lay between the germline ends. CDR3 length: 11 amino acids. Germline V gene lookup returns CDR1 SNHLY and CDR2 FYNNEI. The CDR3 region is CASSEAETQYF. The DNA for the CDR3 is TGTGCCAGCAGTGAAGCAGAGACCCAGTACTTC.